This entry lists 15 T cell receptor beta chains sequenced from one sample in a study of identical twins. Via MiXCR, TCRdb re-called the 5' RACE reads, giving one row per CDR3 protein. Seen here are hundreds of thousands of distinct CDR3 sequences, around 20% observed once, and the top ten hold roughly 4%. This same sample was also taken into another study, of T cells expressing NK-cell markers.

The sequencing input was PBMCs. The receptors were sampled from a woman between 18 and 30 years old in good health.

This chain uses TRBV20-1 with TRBJ2-1, with D perhaps TRBD2 (5 bases). V was shortened by 6 bases and J by 3 bases, with 15 bases between the two germline ends. The CDR3 is made up of 14 amino acids. CDR1 and CDR2 from the germline V gene are DFQATT and SNEGSKA (reference sequence). In DNA form, the CDR3 reads TGCAGTGCCCCGGACGAGCGGCGCTACAATGAGCAGTTCTTC. This encodes CSAPDERRYNEQFF.

V gene TRBV9 combines with J gene TRBJ2-7; 11 bases line up with TRBD2. The CDR3 length is 16 residues. From germline, CDR1 is SGDLS and CDR2 YYNGEE. J was trimmed by 2 bases and V by 3 bases; bases with no gene match: 7. The CDR3 bases are TGTGCCAGCAGCGATACCGGGACTAGCGGCACCTACGAGCAGTACTTC. This translates into CASSDTGTSGTYEQYF.

The chain couples TRBV29-1 to TRBJ2-1; D might be TRBD2 (6 bases). Trimming shortened V by 6 bases and J by 1 base, and 13 bases separated the two germline ends. This CDR3 is 14 amino acids long. The germline gives CDR1 SQVTM, CDR2 ANQGSEA. The CDR3 is CSVLATASYNEQFF. The CDR3 DNA reads as TGCAGCGTGCTAGCGACCGCTTCCTACAATGAGCAGTTCTTC.

The chain recombines TRBV4-3 with TRBJ2-4; D uncertain. The CDR3 totals 15 residues. V lost 1 base to trimming and J lost 6 bases, with 13 bases between them. CDR1 is LGHNA, CDR2 YSLEER, per germline. The CDR3 region is CASSQATSPGNIQYF. CDR3 nucleotides: TGCGCCAGCAGCCAAGCCACATCCCCAGGAAACATTCAGTACTTC.

The rearrangement joins TRBV4-3 to TRBJ2-1, with 7 positions matching TRBD2. The CDR3 runs to 17 residues. Germline CDR1 reads LGHNA; CDR2 reads YSLEER. V trimming: 0 bases; J trimming: 1 base; junction bases outside the gene matches: 6. In nucleotides, the CDR3 is TGCGCCAGCAGCCAAGAAGTAGGCGGGAGTTCCTACAATGAGCAGTTCTTC. Translating it yields CASSQEVGGSSYNEQFF.

This clonotype was detected only a few times. This chain links TRBV3-1 with TRBJ2-1; possible D gene TRBD2, 6 bases. Germline V CDR1 and CDR2: LGHDT, YNNKEL (reference sequence). The length of the CDR3 is 15 residues. V was clipped by 5 bases and J by 3 bases, with 14 bases between them. CDR3 in DNA: TGTGCCAGCAGCAAGAAGAAGACTAGCTACAATGAGCAGTTCTTC. Translation: CASSKKKTSYNEQFF.

This clonotype was observed a few times. This rearrangement joins TRBV5-5 to TRBJ2-1; 11 bases agree with TRBD2. CDR1 is SGHKS and CDR2 is YYEKEE in the germline V gene (reference sequence). J lost 2 bases, V lost 2 bases, and 6 bases had no gene match. The CDR3 covers 17 residues. In DNA form, the CDR3 reads TGTGCCAGCAGCTTCCGACTAGCGGGAACCACCTACAATGAGCAGTTCTTC. Protein sequence: CASSFRLAGTTYNEQFF. The entire variable domain, with the rest obtained from reference TRBV5-5 and TRBJ2-1, is as follows: DAGVTQSPTHLIKTRGQQVTLRCSPISGHKSVSWYQQVLGQGPQFIFQYYEKEERGRGNFPDRFSARQFPNYSSELNVNALLLGDSALYLCASSFRLAGTTYNEQFFGPGTRLTVL.

The V gene is TRBV7-9, the J gene TRBJ2-3; 9 positions agree with TRBD1. This CDR3 has 17 amino acids. Germline CDR1 and CDR2: SEHNR and FQNEAQ (reference sequence). V was pared by 1 base and J by 2 bases, with 7 bases of the junction left unmatched. Written as DNA, the CDR3 is TGTGCCAGCAGCTTAGGCCGCGACAGGGGGAACACAGATACGCAGTATTTT. This sequence encodes CASSLGRDRGNTDTQYF.

V gene TRBV5-6 combines with J gene TRBJ2-5; D might be TRBD2 (6 bases). CDR1 and CDR2 (germline): SGHDT, YYEEEE. The V end lost 4 bases, the J end lost 3 bases, and 13 bases lay between the germline ends. The CDR3 consists of 14 residues. This chain's CDR3 is CASSRRDSEETQYF. The CDR3 nucleotides are TGTGCCAGCAGCCGCAGGGACTCCGAAGAGACCCAGTACTTC.

The chain couples TRBV7-3 to TRBJ2-3, with D possibly being TRBD1 or TRBD2 (6 bases each). Germline loops: CDR1 SGHTA, CDR2 FQGTGA. Trimming pared 0 bases from V and 3 bases from J, leaving 13 bases between. The CDR3 extends over 16 amino acids. The CDR3 is CASSLTFGGPTDTQYF. For the CDR3, the DNA is TGTGCCAGCAGCTTAACGTTCGGGGGCCCTACAGATACGCAGTATTTT.

This clonotype was seen ten or more times. CDR3 sequence (DNA): TGTGCCAGCAGCTTTTTGGACACTGAAGCTTTCTTT. This codes for CASSFLDTEAFF. The chain joins TRBV11-2 to TRBJ1-1; D remains unclear. V was cut by 3 bases and J by 3 bases, with 5 bases left in between. This CDR3 is 12 amino acids long. Germline CDR1 reads SGHAT; CDR2 reads FQNNGV.

There are a few counts of this clonotype. The V call is TRBV5-6, the J call TRBJ2-7, with D tentatively TRBD1 or TRBD2 (5 bases each). Germline V lookup: CDR1 SGHDT, CDR2 YYEEEE. The germline V and J ends were trimmed by 5 bases and 0 bases, with 15 bases remaining between them. This CDR3 has 15 amino acids. DNA for the CDR3: TGTGCCAGCAGGAGGGGACGCACTATCTCCTACGAGCAGTACTTC. This sequence encodes CASRRGRTISYEQYF.

This sequence joins TRBV6-2 or TRBV6-3 and TRBJ2-1; 9 bases fit TRBD2. CDR1 is MNHEY, CDR2 SVGEGT, per germline. The trim removed 6 bases at V and 9 bases at J, leaving 9 bases unmatched. The CDR3 covers 14 residues. DNA of the CDR3: TGTGCCAGCAGGCGCGGGGGGGCCGAGACTGAGCAGTTCTTC. Translating gives CASRRGGAETEQFF.

The chain joins TRBV9 to TRBJ2-2; D is uncertain. Germline loops: CDR1 SGDLS, CDR2 YYNGEE. The CDR3 loop spans 14 amino acids. V lost 0 bases, J lost 0 bases, and 3 bases lay in between. This CDR3 is CASSVDPNTGELFF. Written as DNA, the CDR3 is TGTGCCAGCAGCGTAGATCCGAACACCGGGGAGCTGTTTTTT. Full variable domain (missing parts from reference TRBV9 and TRBJ2-2): DSGVTQTPKHLITATGQRVTLRCSPRSGDLSVYWYQQSLDQGLQFLIQYYNGEERAKGNILERFSAQQFPDLHSELNLSSLELGDSALYFCASSVDPNTGELFFGEGSRLTVL.

Written as DNA, the CDR3 is TGTGCCAGCAGCTTCGTAGCGGGAGGGCCGACTCCCGGGGAGCTGTTTTTT. It specifies CASSFVAGGPTPGELFF. V usage is TRBV5-5 and J usage is TRBJ2-2; 11 bases agree with TRBD2. This CDR3 comprises 17 residues. V dropped 2 bases and J dropped 6; count of bases not matched to a gene: 9. CDR1 SGHKS and CDR2 YYEKEE come from the germline V gene (reference sequence).